This T cell receptor (beta chain) was sequenced for a study of cytomegalovirus exposure and HLA in healthy donors. Study-level results: Cytomegalovirus-associated TCR beta chains were listed, numbering around 150. A later analysis found first-cohort TCR clusters tended to co-occur in the 130 or so validation repertoires. According to reports, the classifier identified cytomegalovirus status with high specificity and sensitivity.

Sequencing used immunoSEQ multiplex PCR; TCRdb keeps in-frame clones, though not all of them. Of about 110,000 clones in the sample, approximately 89% were seen once. CDR1 and CDR2 (germline): SGHNT, YYREEE (reference sequence). This CDR3 has 14 amino acids. V gave up 0 bases and J gave up 4 bases, with 10 bases separating them. Turning to this clone: What it recognizes is unknown.

The chain links TRBV5-4 to TRBJ1-2; the D gene is possibly TRBD1 (6 bases). The source is a woman younger than 30 in good health and CMV-seronegative. Sequenced sample: PBMCs. CDR3: CASSLADRSYGYTF. DNA for the CDR3: TGTGCCAGCAGCTTGGCCGACAGGTCCTATGGCTACACCTTC.